Below are 22 T cell receptor beta chains sequenced from a single sample in a study of T-cell reconstitution after alpha-beta-depleted transplantation in children. A library of TCRbeta sequences, prepared with unique molecular identifiers, was generated. One entry per CDR3 protein, called by TCRdb with MiXCR from the PCR reads. The sample has about 610,000 distinct CDR3 sequences, about 10% seen once. Material: PBMCs from the stem cell graft donor, obtained from the stem cell graft. The receptors come from a human donor who donated a stem cell graft to a child with acute myeloid leukemia.

This clonotype was picked up a small number of times. The chain joins TRBV20-1 to TRBJ2-5, with unresolved D. V was cut by 3 bases and J by 5 bases, with 4 bases left in between. The CDR3 length is 10 residues. Per germline, CDR1 DFQATT and CDR2 SNEGSKA (reference sequence). The DNA of the CDR3 is TGCAGTGCTAGGTTGGAGACCCAGTACTTC. It yields the protein CSARLETQYF.

This clonotype was counted a few times. The genes are TRBV12-3 or TRBV12-4 and TRBJ2-1; 9 bases agree with TRBD2. CDR3 length: 15 amino acids. V lost 10 bases to trimming and J lost 7 bases; unmatched junction nucleotides: 14. CDR3 amino acids: CAIYGETSGRNEQFF. Written as DNA, the CDR3 is TGTGCCATCTATGGAGAGACTAGCGGTCGAAATGAGCAGTTCTTC.

There are many counts of this clonotype. This rearrangement joins TRBV29-1 to TRBJ2-3; no clear D gene. V lost 8 bases, J lost 2 bases, and 14 bases lay in between. Germline V gene lookup returns CDR1 SQVTM and CDR2 ANQGSEA. CDR3 length equals 13 residues. CDR3 in DNA: TGCAGCCTCTGGGTGGGTGTCACAGATACGCAGTATTTT. Its translation is CSLWVGVTDTQYF.

There are a few counts of this clonotype. V gene TRBV5-1 combines with J gene TRBJ2-2, with a weak D call TRBD1 (6 bases). Germline V gene sequence: CDR1 SGHRS, CDR2 YFSETQ. The CDR3 is made up of 14 amino acids. V was shortened by 4 bases and J by 5 bases, with 12 bases between the two germline ends. The CDR3 DNA follows: TGCGCCAGCAGCCCACCACAGGGAACCGGGGAGCTGTTTTTT. Translating it yields CASSPPQGTGELFF.

This clonotype was counted many times. The chain is built from TRBV12-3 or TRBV12-4 and TRBJ2-2; 11 bases match TRBD2. CDR3 length: 14 residues. V dropped 6 bases and J dropped 7; count of bases not matched to a gene: 4. Here the CDR3 DNA reads TGTGCCAGCAGAGTAGCGGGAGGGAACGGGGAGCTGTTTTTT. This translates into CASRVAGGNGELFF.

J is TRBJ1-4 and V is TRBV5-1, with 8 bases identical to TRBD1. V was pared by 4 bases and J by 2 bases, with 7 bases of the junction left unmatched. Germline V gene lookup returns CDR1 SGHRS and CDR2 YFSETQ. The CDR3 spans 16 residues. CDR3 sequence: CASSRQGLLTNEKLFF. CDR3 DNA: TGCGCCAGCAGCCGACAGGGGTTGTTGACTAATGAAAAACTGTTTTTT.

This clonotype was counted a few times. CDR3 sequence reads: CASSIGPTTPEYF. DNA for the CDR3: TGTGCCAGCAGCATAGGACCCACCACGCCGGAGTACTTC. The chain joins TRBV7-9 to TRBJ2-5, with D unresolved. The CDR3 runs 13 residues. CDR1 is SEHNR and CDR2 is FQNEAQ in the germline V gene (reference sequence). The germline V and J ends were trimmed by 5 bases and 12 bases, with 19 bases remaining between them.

This clonotype has a count of ten or more. The chain is built from TRBV5-5 and TRBJ2-3; 10 nucleotides match TRBD2. CDR1 is SGHKS and CDR2 is YYEKEE in the germline V gene (reference sequence). Unmatched junction bases numbered 6, after V lost 3 bases and J lost 2 bases. The CDR3 totals 16 residues. The CDR3 DNA sequence: TGTGCCAGCAGCTCCGTAGCGGGAGGCGTCACAGATACGCAGTATTTT. Translation gives CASSSVAGGVTDTQYF.

This clonotype was counted at least ten times. V usage is TRBV20-1 and J usage is TRBJ1-6; no clear D. V was pared by 3 bases and J by 10 bases, with 16 bases between. CDR1 is DFQATT and CDR2 is SNEGSKA in the germline V gene (reference sequence). The CDR3 runs 14 residues. The CDR3 bases are TGCAGTGCTAGTTCCGAAACACCCCCCTCACCCCTCCACTTT. Protein sequence: CSASSETPPSPLHF.

Ten or more counts support this clonotype. Here the CDR3 reads CASSLGAGNQPQHF. CDR3 DNA sequence: TGTGCCAGCAGTTTAGGGGCGGGTAATCAGCCCCAGCATTTT. V gene TRBV12-3 or TRBV12-4 combines with J gene TRBJ1-5; D not resolved. V lost 1 base and J lost 4, with 8 bases in between. The CDR3 is 14 amino acids.

The V gene is TRBV19, the J gene TRBJ2-7; 8 nucleotides match TRBD1. Germline V gives CDR1 LNHDA, CDR2 SQIVND (reference sequence). This CDR3 region has 14 residues. J lost 4 bases, V lost 6 bases, and 8 bases had no gene match. CDR3 sequence reads: CASRQTGALYEQYF. In DNA, the CDR3 is TGTGCCAGTAGGCAGACAGGGGCATTATACGAGCAGTACTTC.

Here the CDR3 DNA reads TGCAGTGCTAGAGTGGGACAGGGGACTTATAGCAATCAGCCCCAGCATTTT. This codes for CSARVGQGTYSNQPQHF. The genes are TRBV20-1 and TRBJ1-5; 10 nucleotides match TRBD1. V trimming: 1 base; J trimming: 0 bases; junction bases outside the gene matches: 6. CDR3 length: 17 amino acids. CDR1 is DFQATT, CDR2 SNEGSKA, per germline (reference sequence).

This clonotype has a handful of counts. The rearrangement joins TRBV20-1 to TRBJ1-1, with D perhaps TRBD1 (5 bases). Germline V lookup: CDR1 DFQATT, CDR2 SNEGSKA (reference sequence). The CDR3 runs 16 residues. Trimming shortened V by 0 bases and J by 0 bases, and 14 bases separated the two germline ends. CDR3 DNA sequence: TGCAGTGCTAGAGATGGCAGGGCGGTGATGAACACTGAAGCTTTCTTT. It is translated as CSARDGRAVMNTEAFF.

The table lists this clonotype with a few counts. The chain employs TRBV7-6 and TRBJ1-1, with TRBD1 identical over 8 bases. Germline V gene lookup returns CDR1 SGHVS and CDR2 FNYEAQ. J lost 5 bases, V lost 1 base, and 3 bases had no gene match. The CDR3 is made up of 14 amino acids. CDR3 in amino acids: CASSLGTGYTEAFF. The CDR3 DNA reads as TGTGCCAGCAGCTTAGGGACAGGGTATACTGAAGCTTTCTTT.

This clonotype was counted at least ten times. This chain uses TRBV6-6 with TRBJ2-3; no clear D gene. Looked up from germline, CDR1 is MNHNY and CDR2 is SVGAGI (reference sequence). V gave up 4 bases and J gave up 6 bases, with 8 bases separating them. There are 12 residues in the CDR3. The DNA of the CDR3 is TGTGCCAGCAGTTTAGAAGTGGATACGCAGTATTTT. This gives the protein CASSLEVDTQYF.

This chain uses TRBV20-1 with TRBJ1-2, with a weak D call TRBD1 (6 bases). The CDR3 spans 15 residues. With 5 bases removed from V and 4 bases from J, the gap between germline ends came to 20 bases. Per the germline V gene, CDR1 is DFQATT and CDR2 is SNEGSKA (reference sequence). Here the CDR3 DNA reads TGCAGTGCTCGCGATGGACAGTCTACCGGCTATGGCTACACCTTC. Its protein is CSARDGQSTGYGYTF.

This clonotype was detected a few times. V is TRBV18 and J is TRBJ2-1; TRBD2 matches at 8 bases. J gave up 4 bases and V 2 bases, and 7 bases lay outside the gene matches. The CDR3 has 16 amino acids. Germline V gene sequence: CDR1 KGHSH, CDR2 LQKENI. In DNA form, the CDR3 reads TGTGCCAGCTCACCAGCCGGGGGGGAGCGGTACAATGAGCAGTTCTTC. Its translation: CASSPAGGERYNEQFF.

This clonotype was found many times. The chain uses TRBV9 and TRBJ2-1; TRBD2 matches 9 bases. Germline loops: CDR1 SGDLS, CDR2 YYNGEE. V lost 0 bases to trimming and J lost 9 bases; unmatched junction nucleotides: 7. CDR3 length equals 15 residues. The CDR3 sequence: CASSVGAGGGGEQFF. CDR3 nucleotide sequence: TGTGCCAGCAGCGTAGGAGCGGGAGGAGGGGGTGAGCAGTTCTTC.

This clonotype came up a few times. The V and J genes are TRBV5-1 and TRBJ2-1, with 13 bases that match TRBD2. The CDR3 spans 14 residues. J lost 6 bases, V lost 7 bases, and 4 bases had no gene match. Germline CDR1 is SGHRS and CDR2 is YFSETQ. CDR3 amino acids: CASVGTSGINEQFF. DNA for the CDR3: TGCGCCAGCGTTGGGACTAGCGGGATCAATGAGCAGTTCTTC.

V and J are TRBV4-2 and TRBJ1-4, with D unresolved. Germline CDR1 is LGHNA and CDR2 is YNFKEQ. V lost 0 bases and J 7 bases, leaving 6 bases between the germline ends. The CDR3 sequence is 13 residues long. The CDR3 nucleotides read TGTGCCAGCAGCCAAGAATACGGTGAAAAACTGTTTTTT. Its protein product is CASSQEYGEKLFF.

The chain carries TRBV7-9 and TRBJ1-2; D is uncertain. Trimming cost V 3 bases and J 4 bases, with 12 bases left between them. Per the germline V gene, CDR1 is SEHNR and CDR2 is FQNEAQ (reference sequence). There are 14 residues in the CDR3. The CDR3 DNA is TGTGCCAGCAGCTTTGAATCTCAGACCTATGGCTACACCTTC. It encodes CASSFESQTYGYTF. Variable domain in full (rest from reference TRBV7-9 and TRBJ1-2): DTGVSQNPRHKITKRGQNVTFRCDPISEHNRLYWYRQTLGQGPEFLTYFQNEAQLEKSRLLSDRFSAERPKGSFSTLEIQRTEQGDSAMYLCASSFESQTYGYTFGSGTRLTVV.

V usage is TRBV20-1 and J usage is TRBJ1-6; 10 bases line up with TRBD1. The J segment lost 12 bases and the V segment lost 6 bases, leaving 11 bases of the junction unmatched. The CDR3 has 14 amino acids. Germline V gene data show CDR1 as DFQATT and CDR2 as SNEGSKA (reference sequence). The CDR3 protein is CSAGTGVPSGPLHF. The CDR3 nucleotides are TGCAGTGCAGGGACAGGGGTGCCGAGTGGACCCCTCCACTTT.